These 30 T cell receptor beta chains originate from one sample sequenced in a study of T-cell reconstitution after alpha-beta-depleted transplantation in children. During its preparation, the TCRbeta library received unique molecular identifiers. TCRdb independently ran MiXCR on the PCR reads; one entry per CDR3 protein. This table has about 78,000 distinct CDR3 sequences, less than 15% appearing once. The sample in question was PBMCs, mostly from graft donor cells, obtained 180 days after TCRalphabeta/CD19-depleted stem cell transplant. These receptors all come from a male patient between 2 and 9 years old who had a stem cell transplant for acute lymphoblastic leukemia, so the T cells may come from the graft donor.

This clonotype was observed at least ten times. The chain joins TRBV7-2 to TRBJ2-4, with no clear D. Germline V gene sequence: CDR1 SGHTA, CDR2 FQGNSA. V was trimmed by 1 base and J by 0 bases, leaving 10 bases between them. The length of the CDR3 is 16 residues. CDR3 sequence (DNA): TGTGCCAGCAGCTTAGTCGCCAGCCTAGCCAAAAACATTCAGTACTTC. Translating it yields CASSLVASLAKNIQYF.

This clonotype was seen more than once but under ten times. This chain connects TRBV6-2 or TRBV6-3 to TRBJ1-5; D unresolved. The germline V gene encodes CDR1 MNHEY and CDR2 SVGEGT. The CDR3 is 15 residues long. V lost 5 bases and J lost 5, with 16 bases in between. CDR3 DNA: TGTGCCAGCAGTACCGCGTCGAAAAGTTATCAGCCCCAGCATTTT. Protein sequence: CASSTASKSYQPQHF.

This clonotype was seen more than once but under ten times. The genes are TRBV12-3 or TRBV12-4 and TRBJ2-7; D gene ambiguous. The V and J ends lost 5 bases and 2 bases respectively, with 13 bases between them. The CDR3 is 14 residues long. The CDR3 loop is CASSPRPGPYEQYF. The DNA of the CDR3 is TGTGCCAGCAGTCCCCGACCTGGACCCTACGAGCAGTACTTC.

The chain's CDR3 is CASSQPGQGRYEQYF. As DNA, the CDR3 is TGCGCCAGCAGTCAACCGGGACAGGGTAGATACGAGCAGTACTTC. The V call is TRBV10-1, the J call TRBJ2-7; 9 bases are shared with TRBD1. CDR3 length: 15 amino acids. Germline values: CDR1 WNHNN, CDR2 SYGVQD (reference sequence). With 5 bases clipped from V and 4 bases from J, the junction kept 9 bases outside the gene matches.

V and J are TRBV27 and TRBJ1-1; D may be TRBD1 (5 bases). V was trimmed by 7 bases and J by 4 bases, leaving 13 bases between them. This CDR3 contains 13 residues. Germline lookup yields CDR1 MNHEY and CDR2 SMNVEV (reference sequence). This CDR3 reads CASTLSGGTEAFF. CDR3 bases: TGTGCCAGCACCTTAAGCGGGGGCACTGAAGCTTTCTTT.

This clonotype was counted between two and nine times. The genes are TRBV20-1 and TRBJ2-7; D unresolved. This CDR3 is built from 14 residues. V lost 6 bases and J 3 bases, leaving 18 bases between the germline ends. Germline CDR1 is DFQATT and CDR2 is SNEGSKA (reference sequence). CDR3 in amino acids: CSARHRSWRYEQYF. CDR3 nucleotide sequence: TGCAGTGCCAGGCACCGATCTTGGCGCTACGAGCAGTACTTC.

This clonotype was seen only a few times. The chain recombines TRBV5-1 with TRBJ2-7, with TRBD2 identical over 10 bases. V lost 4 bases and J lost 0; bases outside the gene matches: 4. Germline CDR1 and CDR2: SGHRS and YFSETQ. This CDR3 contains 15 residues. In nucleotides, the CDR3 is TGCGCCAGCAGCCTTTCTAGCGGGGGCTCCTACGAGCAGTACTTC. Translated, it gives CASSLSSGGSYEQYF.

This sequence joins TRBV29-1 and TRBJ2-1, with 8 bases aligning to TRBD2. The germline V gene has CDR1 SQVTM and CDR2 ANQGSEA. The CDR3 loop spans 14 amino acids. J was trimmed by 3 bases and V by 5 bases; bases with no gene match: 6. The CDR3 DNA reads as TGCAGCGTTCTTAGCGGGGAAGGCTACAATGAGCAGTTCTTC. As protein: CSVLSGEGYNEQFF.

The rearrangement uses TRBV19 and TRBJ2-5, with D perhaps assigned TRBD1 or TRBD2 (5 bases each). V lost 4 bases and J 5 bases, leaving 17 bases between the germline ends. The CDR3 runs 15 residues. The germline V gene encodes CDR1 LNHDA and CDR2 SQIVND (reference sequence). DNA of the CDR3: TGTGCCAGTAGTACGGGACCCCCCGGTTGGGAGACCCAGTACTTC. The encoded protein is CASSTGPPGWETQYF.

This rearrangement joins TRBV2 to TRBJ2-2; 7 positions agree with TRBD1. Looked up from germline, CDR1 is SNHLY and CDR2 is FYNNEI. This CDR3 comprises 13 residues. V gave up 10 bases and J gave up 7 bases; unmatched junction bases: 9. The CDR3 DNA is TGTGCCACCAACGAAGGGGGCAACGGGGAGCTGTTTTTT. It encodes CATNEGGNGELFF.

Ten or more counts support this clonotype. The chain has TRBV20-1 and TRBJ2-5; the D gene is possibly TRBD1 (6 bases). Trimming cost V 3 bases and J 5 bases, with 13 bases left between them. This CDR3 comprises 13 residues. From germline, CDR1 is DFQATT and CDR2 SNEGSKA (reference sequence). The CDR3 DNA follows: TGCAGTGCTAGTCCCACAGGGAAGGAGACCCAGTACTTC. This encodes CSASPTGKETQYF.

With regard to this clonotype: This sequence may be a read error, since a much larger clone differs from it by one base. The chain uses TRBV7-2 and TRBJ2-3; 10 bases agree with TRBD2. This CDR3 is built from 14 residues. Germline loops: CDR1 SGHTA, CDR2 FQGNSA. CDR3 residues: CARSLGLAADTQYF. CDR3 sequence (DNA): TGTGCCAGAAGCTTAGGACTAGCGGCGGATACGCAGTATTTT.

This chain joins TRBV20-1 and TRBJ2-1, with 12 bases matching TRBD2. Germline V gene lookup returns CDR1 DFQATT and CDR2 SNEGSKA (reference sequence). The CDR3 spans 21 residues. The V gene end was trimmed by 5 bases and the J gene end by 2 bases; junction bases not matched to a gene: 22. CDR3 DNA sequence: TGCAGTGCTCCCCAAAAAGGGGTACTAGCGGGGGGAACCTTTCCCTACAATGAGCAGTTCTTC. This encodes CSAPQKGVLAGGTFPYNEQFF.

V is TRBV25-1 and J is TRBJ2-3; no definite D call. This CDR3 has 15 amino acids. Germline CDR1 is MGHDK and CDR2 is SYGVNS. V lost 2 bases, J lost 4 bases, and 13 bases lay in between. CDR3 coding DNA: TGTGCCAGCAGTGAACCCCTCGAGTTGGCAGATACGCAGTATTTT. It codes for CASSEPLELADTQYF.

The V gene is TRBV7-8, the J gene TRBJ2-2, with D possibly TRBD1 on 6 matching bases. The CDR3 runs to 14 residues. The germline V gene has CDR1 SGHVS and CDR2 FQNEAQ. The V end lost 3 bases, the J end lost 3 bases, and 8 bases lay between the germline ends. The CDR3 region has the DNA TGTGCCAGCAGCTTCCACAGGGACACCGGGGAGCTGTTTTTT. This sequence encodes CASSFHRDTGELFF.

The table lists this clonotype with many counts. The J gene is TRBJ1-1, the V gene TRBV5-1; no definite D call. V gave up 2 bases and J gave up 2 bases, with 7 bases separating them. There are 13 residues in the CDR3. Germline CDR1 reads SGHRS; CDR2 reads YFSETQ. The CDR3 nucleotides are TGCGCCAGCAGCTTTCGGGATAACACTGAAGCTTTCTTT. Protein product: CASSFRDNTEAFF.

This clonotype was detected only a few times. Without the conserved terminal phenylalanine or tryptophan, this CDR3 likely stems from a read error. The DNA is omitted, as the CDR3 cannot be located on it reliably, and the CDR3 follows TCRdb's listing. The chain employs TRBV20-1 and TRBJ2-4; the DNA was not used to check the table's D call, TRBD1. Both ends counted, the CDR3 spans 11 residues. Germline loops: CDR1 DFQATT, CDR2 SNEGSKA (reference sequence). The CDR3 spells CSAEARGRVAS.

This clonotype was found a few times. V gene TRBV5-5 combines with J gene TRBJ2-2; TRBD1 or TRBD2 may be the D gene (5 bases each). The V gene's germline CDR1 is SGHKS and CDR2 YYEKEE (reference sequence). V was pared by 0 bases and J by 6 bases, with 9 bases between. This CDR3 is built from 14 residues. CDR3 in amino acids: CASSLELGAGELFF. The CDR3, as DNA: TGTGCCAGCAGCTTGGAACTAGGGGCCGGGGAGCTGTTTTTT.

The chain combines TRBV20-1 with TRBJ1-5, with 8 bases identical to TRBD1. The germline V gene has CDR1 DFQATT and CDR2 SNEGSKA (reference sequence). This CDR3 contains 15 residues. The V segment lost 2 bases and the J segment 6 bases; nucleotides outside the gene matches: 9. The CDR3 is CSARRLTGAGQPQHF. As DNA, the CDR3 is TGCAGTGCTAGAAGACTGACAGGGGCAGGTCAGCCCCAGCATTTT.

This clonotype was seen many times. The chain recombines TRBV7-2 with TRBJ2-3; 12 nucleotides match TRBD2. The CDR3 runs to 16 residues. Germline V gene sequence: CDR1 SGHTA, CDR2 FQGNSA. The J segment lost 5 bases and the V segment lost 0 bases, leaving 3 bases of the junction unmatched. CDR3 protein: CASSLALAGGLDTQYF. CDR3 DNA sequence: TGTGCCAGCAGCTTAGCACTAGCGGGAGGATTAGATACGCAGTATTTT.

This clonotype was seen a handful of times. The V gene is TRBV20-1, the J gene TRBJ2-1, with 11 bases identical to TRBD2. J was trimmed by 5 bases and V by 5 bases; bases with no gene match: 5. This CDR3 region has 14 residues. Per germline, CDR1 DFQATT and CDR2 SNEGSKA (reference sequence). CDR3 in DNA: TGCAGTGCTCCGACTAGCGGGGTTGACAATGAGCAGTTCTTC. Its protein is CSAPTSGVDNEQFF.

In its sample, this clonotype was seen a few times. J is TRBJ2-7 and V is TRBV6-1; D perhaps matches TRBD1 (6 bases). The CDR3 consists of 16 residues. The germline V and J ends were trimmed by 6 bases and 1 base, with 19 bases remaining between them. Germline V gene data show CDR1 as MNHNS and CDR2 as SASEGT. The CDR3 here is CASSRRIRQASYEQYF. The CDR3 DNA is TGTGCCAGCAGCCGACGCATAAGACAGGCATCCTACGAGCAGTACTTC.

The chain employs TRBV5-1 and TRBJ2-3; 7 bases align to TRBD1. CDR3 size: 14 residues. Germline V gene sequence: CDR1 SGHRS, CDR2 YFSETQ. Germline trimming cut 4 bases from V and 2 bases from J; bases unmatched to any gene: 4. In nucleotides, the CDR3 is TGCGCCAGCAGCGCCGGGACAGCCACAGATACGCAGTATTTT. This sequence encodes CASSAGTATDTQYF.

This rearrangement joins TRBV5-6 to TRBJ2-2; unclear D gene. CDR1 is SGHDT, CDR2 YYEEEE, per germline. The ends were cut back, 0 bases at V and 4 bases at J, with 10 bases in the middle. The CDR3 totals 15 residues. CDR3 sequence: CASSLGGWGTGELFF. In DNA, the CDR3 is TGTGCCAGCAGCTTGGGTGGTTGGGGCACCGGGGAGCTGTTTTTT.

CDR3 in amino acids: CASSQDAGLELFF. DNA of the CDR3: TGCGCCAGCAGCCAAGATGCGGGCCTCGAGCTGTTTTTT. J is TRBJ2-2 and V is TRBV4-3; maybe TRBD2 (5 bases). V shed 0 bases and J shed 11 bases, with 10 bases lying between them. The CDR3 is 13 residues long. Germline V gene lookup returns CDR1 LGHNA and CDR2 YSLEER.

The V gene is TRBV6-1, the J gene TRBJ2-5; D is undetermined. This CDR3 spans 10 amino acids. Deletions cut 4 bases from V and 7 bases from J, with 4 bases between. CDR1 is MNHNS and CDR2 is SASEGT in the germline V gene. CDR3 protein: CASSGGTQYF. In DNA form, the CDR3 reads TGTGCCAGCAGTGGAGGGACCCAGTACTTC.

The sample holds a few counts of this clonotype. The chain joins TRBV6-5 to TRBJ2-5; 8 nucleotides match TRBD1. V was pared by 2 bases and J by 6 bases, with 8 bases of the junction left unmatched. CDR1 is MNHEY and CDR2 is SVGAGI in the germline V gene. The CDR3 is made up of 15 amino acids. The CDR3 here is CASSYPAGGRKTQYF. CDR3 DNA sequence: TGTGCCAGCAGTTACCCGGCAGGGGGCCGAAAGACCCAGTACTTC.

In this sample, this clonotype turned up many times. This rearrangement joins TRBV12-3 or TRBV12-4 to TRBJ2-2; D call uncertain. The V gene lost 5 bases and the J gene lost 7 bases, with 14 bases spanning the gap. The CDR3 has 14 amino acids. Written as DNA, the CDR3 is TGTGCCAGCAGTGGATTCCCCGGTAACGGGGAGCTGTTTTTT. Amino acid sequence: CASSGFPGNGELFF.

The CDR3 here is CASRPGGWSDTQYF. CDR3 DNA sequence: TGTGCCAGCCGTCCGGGGGGCTGGTCAGATACGCAGTATTTT. The rearrangement uses TRBV7-2 and TRBJ2-3; D perhaps matches TRBD2 (7 bases). CDR1 is SGHTA and CDR2 is FQGNSA in the germline V gene. The CDR3 extends over 14 amino acids. V gave up 8 bases and J gave up 4 bases, with 16 bases separating them.

As DNA, the CDR3 is TGTGCCAGCAGCTCCCTGCAGGGGACCCACGAGCAGTACTTC. Encoded protein: CASSSLQGTHEQYF. V gene TRBV5-6 combines with J gene TRBJ2-7; a weak D match, TRBD1 (6 bases). V lost 3 bases, J lost 5 bases, and 15 bases lay in between. The CDR3 has 14 residues. CDR1 is SGHDT, CDR2 YYEEEE, per germline.